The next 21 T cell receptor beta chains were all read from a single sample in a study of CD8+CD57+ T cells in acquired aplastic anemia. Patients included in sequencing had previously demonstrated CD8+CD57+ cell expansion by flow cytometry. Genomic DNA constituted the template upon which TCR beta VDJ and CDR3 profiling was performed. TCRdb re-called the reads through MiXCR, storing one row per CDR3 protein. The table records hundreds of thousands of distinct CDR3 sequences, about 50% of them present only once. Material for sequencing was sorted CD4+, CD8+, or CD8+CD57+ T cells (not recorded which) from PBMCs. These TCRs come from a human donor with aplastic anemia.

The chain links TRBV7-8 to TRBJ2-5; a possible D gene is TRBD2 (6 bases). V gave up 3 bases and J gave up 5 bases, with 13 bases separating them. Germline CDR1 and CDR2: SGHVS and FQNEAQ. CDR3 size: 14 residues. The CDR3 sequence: CASSLEAGRETQYF. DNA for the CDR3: TGTGCCAGCAGCTTGGAAGCAGGGAGGGAGACCCAGTACTTC.

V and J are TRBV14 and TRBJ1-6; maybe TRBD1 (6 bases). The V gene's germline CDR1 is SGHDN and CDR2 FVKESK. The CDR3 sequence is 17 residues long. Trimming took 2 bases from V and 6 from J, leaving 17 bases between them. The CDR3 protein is CASSQSGAGDGNSPLHF. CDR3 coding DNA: TGTGCCAGCAGCCAATCGGGGGCAGGGGATGGTAATTCACCCCTCCACTTT.

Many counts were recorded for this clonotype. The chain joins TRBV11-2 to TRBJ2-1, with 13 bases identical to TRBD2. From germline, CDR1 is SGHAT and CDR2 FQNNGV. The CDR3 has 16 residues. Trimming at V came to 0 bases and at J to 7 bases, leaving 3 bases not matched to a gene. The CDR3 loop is CASSLDETSGRNEQFF. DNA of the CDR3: TGTGCCAGCAGCTTAGATGAGACTAGCGGGAGGAATGAGCAGTTCTTC.

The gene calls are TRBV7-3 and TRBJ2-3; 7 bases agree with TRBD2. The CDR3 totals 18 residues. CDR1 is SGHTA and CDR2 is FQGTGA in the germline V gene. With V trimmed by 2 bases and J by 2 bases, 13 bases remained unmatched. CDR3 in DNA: TGTGCCAGCAGCTTACGGGCGGACACCGGGACTAACACAGATACGCAGTATTTT. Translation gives CASSLRADTGTNTDTQYF. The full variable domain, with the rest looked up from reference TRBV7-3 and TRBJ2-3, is GAGVSQTPSNKVTEKGKYVELRCDPISGHTALYWYRQSLGQGPEFLIYFQGTGAADDSGLPNDRFFAVRPEGSVSTLKIQRTERGDSAVYLCASSLRADTGTNTDTQYFGPGTRLTVL.

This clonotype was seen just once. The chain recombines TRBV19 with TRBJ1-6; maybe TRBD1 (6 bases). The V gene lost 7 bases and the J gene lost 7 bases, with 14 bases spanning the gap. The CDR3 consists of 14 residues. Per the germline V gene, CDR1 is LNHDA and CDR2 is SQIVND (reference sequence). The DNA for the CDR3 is TGTGCCAGTACACCCGGGACACAGAATTCACCCCTCCACTTT. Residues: CASTPGTQNSPLHF.

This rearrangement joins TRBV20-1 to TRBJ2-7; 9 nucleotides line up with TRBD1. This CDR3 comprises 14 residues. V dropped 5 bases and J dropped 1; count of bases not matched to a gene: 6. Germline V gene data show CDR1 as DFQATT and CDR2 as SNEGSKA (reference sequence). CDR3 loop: CSASPGTGSYEQYF. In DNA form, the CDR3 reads TGCAGTGCTTCTCCCGGGACAGGGTCCTACGAGCAGTACTTC.

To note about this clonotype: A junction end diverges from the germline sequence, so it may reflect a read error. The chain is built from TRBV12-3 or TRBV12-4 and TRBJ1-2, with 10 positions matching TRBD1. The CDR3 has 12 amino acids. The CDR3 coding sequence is TGTGCCAGCACCCTCGGGGACAGGGGACTTCGTTTC. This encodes CASTLGDRGLRF.

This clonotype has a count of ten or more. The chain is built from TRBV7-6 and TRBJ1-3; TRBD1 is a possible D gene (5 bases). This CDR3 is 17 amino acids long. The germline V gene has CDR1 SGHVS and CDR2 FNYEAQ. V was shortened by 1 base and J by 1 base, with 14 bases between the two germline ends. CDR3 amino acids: CASSLGQRRLSGNTIYF. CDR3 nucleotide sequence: TGTGCCAGCAGCTTAGGACAGCGGAGACTTTCTGGAAACACCATATATTTT.

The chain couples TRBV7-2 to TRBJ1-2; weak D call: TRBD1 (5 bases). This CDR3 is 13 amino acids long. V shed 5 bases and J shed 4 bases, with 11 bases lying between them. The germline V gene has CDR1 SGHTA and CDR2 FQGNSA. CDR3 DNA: TGTGCCAGCAGCCCGGACATTACCTATGGCTACACCTTC. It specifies CASSPDITYGYTF.

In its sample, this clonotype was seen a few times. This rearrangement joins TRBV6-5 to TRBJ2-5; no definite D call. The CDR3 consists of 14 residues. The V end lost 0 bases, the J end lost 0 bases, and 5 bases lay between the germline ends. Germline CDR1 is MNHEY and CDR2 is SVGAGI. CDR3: CASSYSGNQETQYF. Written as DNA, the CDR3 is TGTGCCAGCAGTTACTCGGGAAACCAAGAGACCCAGTACTTC.

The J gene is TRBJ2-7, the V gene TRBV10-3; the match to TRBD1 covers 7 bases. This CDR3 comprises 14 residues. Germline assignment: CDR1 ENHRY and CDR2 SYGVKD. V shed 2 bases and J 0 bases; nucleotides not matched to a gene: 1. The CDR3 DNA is TGTGCCATCAGTGAGCGGGACAGCTCCTACGAGCAGTACTTC. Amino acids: CAISERDSSYEQYF.

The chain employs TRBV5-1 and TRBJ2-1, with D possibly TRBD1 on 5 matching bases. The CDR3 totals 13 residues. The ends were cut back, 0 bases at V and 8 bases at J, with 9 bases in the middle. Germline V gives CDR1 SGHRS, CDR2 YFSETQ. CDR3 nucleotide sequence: TGCGCCAGCAGCTTGGGAAGGGGCGATGAGCAGTTCTTC. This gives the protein CASSLGRGDEQFF.

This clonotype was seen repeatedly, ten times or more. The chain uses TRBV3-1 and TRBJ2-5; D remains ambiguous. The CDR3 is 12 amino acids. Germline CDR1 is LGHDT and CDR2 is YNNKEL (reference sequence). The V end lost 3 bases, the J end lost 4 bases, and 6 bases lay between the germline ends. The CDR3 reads CASSQYTETQYF. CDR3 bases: TGTGCCAGCAGCCAGTACACAGAGACCCAGTACTTC.

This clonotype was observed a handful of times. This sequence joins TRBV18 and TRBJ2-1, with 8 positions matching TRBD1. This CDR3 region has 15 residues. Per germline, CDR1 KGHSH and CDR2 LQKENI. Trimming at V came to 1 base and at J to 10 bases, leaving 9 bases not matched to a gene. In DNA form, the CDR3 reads TGTGCCAGCTCACCACTACGGACAGGGCAGGGGGAGCAGTTCTTC. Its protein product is CASSPLRTGQGEQFF.

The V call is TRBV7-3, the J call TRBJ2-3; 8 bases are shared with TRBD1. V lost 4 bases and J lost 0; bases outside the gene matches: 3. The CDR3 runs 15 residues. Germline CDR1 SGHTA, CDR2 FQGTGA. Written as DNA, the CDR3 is TGTGCCAGCAGCTCTACAGGGGGGAGCACAGATACGCAGTATTTT. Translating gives CASSSTGGSTDTQYF.

The DNA for the CDR3 is TGCAGTGCCGCCCCGGGACCCTACAGGACTAGCGGGCCGAACAATGAGCAGTTCTTC. This translates into CSAAPGPYRTSGPNNEQFF. The chain combines TRBV20-1 with TRBJ2-1; 11 bases are a match to TRBD2. The CDR3 has 19 amino acids. Trimming cost V 6 bases and J 5 bases; bases outside gene matches: 21. The germline CDR1 and CDR2 sequences are DFQATT and SNEGSKA (reference sequence).

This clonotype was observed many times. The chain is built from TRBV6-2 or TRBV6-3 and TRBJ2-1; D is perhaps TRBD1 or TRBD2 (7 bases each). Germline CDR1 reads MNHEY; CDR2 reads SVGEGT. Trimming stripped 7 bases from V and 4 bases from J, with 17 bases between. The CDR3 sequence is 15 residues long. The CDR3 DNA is TGTGCCAGCACCGAAAGCGGGGACAGTTACAATGAGCAGTTCTTC. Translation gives CASTESGDSYNEQFF.

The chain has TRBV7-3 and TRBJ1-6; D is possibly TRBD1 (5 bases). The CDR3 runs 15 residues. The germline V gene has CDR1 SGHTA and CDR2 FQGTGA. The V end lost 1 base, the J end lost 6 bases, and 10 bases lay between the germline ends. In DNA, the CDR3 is TGTGCCAGCAGCTTAAGGTCCGGGGGTAATTCACCCCTCCACTTT. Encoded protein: CASSLRSGGNSPLHF.

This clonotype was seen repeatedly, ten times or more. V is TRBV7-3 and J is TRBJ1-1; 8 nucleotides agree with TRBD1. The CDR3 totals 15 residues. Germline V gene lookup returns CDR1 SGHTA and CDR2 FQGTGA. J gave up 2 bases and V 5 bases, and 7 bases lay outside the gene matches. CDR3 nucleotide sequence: TGTGCCAGCAGCCCGGTTCAGGGGGCAAACACTGAAGCTTTCTTT. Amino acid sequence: CASSPVQGANTEAFF.

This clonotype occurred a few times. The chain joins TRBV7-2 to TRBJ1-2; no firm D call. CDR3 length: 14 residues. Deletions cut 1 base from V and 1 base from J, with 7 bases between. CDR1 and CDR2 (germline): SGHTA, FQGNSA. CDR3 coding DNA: TGTGCCAGCAGCTTAGGTGCGGGTAACTATGGCTACACCTTC. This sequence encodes CASSLGAGNYGYTF.

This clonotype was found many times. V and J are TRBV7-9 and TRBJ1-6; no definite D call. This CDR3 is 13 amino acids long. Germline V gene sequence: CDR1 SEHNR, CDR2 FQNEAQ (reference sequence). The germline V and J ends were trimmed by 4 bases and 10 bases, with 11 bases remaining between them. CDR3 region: CASSSLSGSPLHF. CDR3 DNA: TGTGCCAGCAGCTCATTGTCTGGGTCACCCCTCCACTTT. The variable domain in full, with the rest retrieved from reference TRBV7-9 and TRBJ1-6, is DTGVSQNPRHKITKRGQNVTFRCDPISEHNRLYWYRQTLGQGPEFLTYFQNEAQLEKSRLLSDRFSAERPKGSFSTLEIQRTEQGDSAMYLCASSSLSGSPLHFGNGTRLTVT.